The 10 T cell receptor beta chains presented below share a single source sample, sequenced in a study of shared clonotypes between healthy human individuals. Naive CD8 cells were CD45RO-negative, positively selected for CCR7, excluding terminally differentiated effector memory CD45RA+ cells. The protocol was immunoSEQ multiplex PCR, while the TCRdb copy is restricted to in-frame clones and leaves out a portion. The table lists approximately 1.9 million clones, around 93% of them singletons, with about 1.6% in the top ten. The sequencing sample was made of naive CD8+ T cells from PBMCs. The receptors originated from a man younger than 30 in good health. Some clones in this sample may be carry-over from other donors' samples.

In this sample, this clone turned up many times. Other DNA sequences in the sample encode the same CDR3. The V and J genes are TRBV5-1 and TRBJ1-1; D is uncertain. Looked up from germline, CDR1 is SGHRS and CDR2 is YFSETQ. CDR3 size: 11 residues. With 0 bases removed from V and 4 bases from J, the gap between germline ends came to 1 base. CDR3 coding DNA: TGCGCCAGCAGCTTGGGCACTGAAGCTTTCTTT. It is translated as CASSLGTEAFF.

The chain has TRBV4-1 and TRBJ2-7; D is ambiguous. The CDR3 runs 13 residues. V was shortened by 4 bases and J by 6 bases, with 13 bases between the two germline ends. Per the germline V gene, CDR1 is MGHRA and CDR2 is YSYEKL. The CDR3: CASSPPGFPEQYF. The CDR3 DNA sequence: TGCGCCAGCAGCCCCCCAGGTTTTCCCGAGCAGTACTTC.

DNA for the CDR3: TGTGCCAGCAGTGCGTTCGGGGAGACCCAGTACTTC. Protein sequence: CASSAFGETQYF. This chain connects TRBV2 to TRBJ2-5; D remains unclear. The V gene's germline CDR1 is SNHLY and CDR2 FYNNEI. This CDR3 contains 12 residues. V shed 4 bases and J shed 5 bases, with 8 bases lying between them.

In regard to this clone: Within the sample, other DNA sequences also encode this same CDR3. CDR3 DNA sequence: TGTGCCAGCAGCGCAGGGAACACTGAAGCTTTCTTT. Its translation: CASSAGNTEAFF. The chain employs TRBV9 and TRBJ1-1; unclear D gene. Germline V CDR1 and CDR2: SGDLS, YYNGEE. This CDR3 is built from 12 residues. V was clipped by 3 bases and J by 1 base, with 4 bases between them. Full variable domain (rest looked up from reference TRBV9 and TRBJ1-1): DSGVTQTPKHLITATGQRVTLRCSPRSGDLSVYWYQQSLDQGLQFLIQYYNGEERAKGNILERFSAQQFPDLHSELNLSSLELGDSALYFCASSAGNTEAFFGQGTRLTVV.

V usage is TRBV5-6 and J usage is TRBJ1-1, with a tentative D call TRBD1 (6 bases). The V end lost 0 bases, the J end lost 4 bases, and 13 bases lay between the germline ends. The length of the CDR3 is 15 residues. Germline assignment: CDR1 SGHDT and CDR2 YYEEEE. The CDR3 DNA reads TGTGCCAGCAGCTTGGGGTTCGGGGGCCTCACTGAAGCTTTCTTT. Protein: CASSLGFGGLTEAFF.

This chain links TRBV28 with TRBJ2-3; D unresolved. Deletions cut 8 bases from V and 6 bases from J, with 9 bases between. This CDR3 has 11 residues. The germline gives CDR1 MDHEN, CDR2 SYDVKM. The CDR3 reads CASGLGDTQYF. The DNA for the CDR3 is TGTGCCAGCGGCTTGGGGGATACGCAGTATTTT.

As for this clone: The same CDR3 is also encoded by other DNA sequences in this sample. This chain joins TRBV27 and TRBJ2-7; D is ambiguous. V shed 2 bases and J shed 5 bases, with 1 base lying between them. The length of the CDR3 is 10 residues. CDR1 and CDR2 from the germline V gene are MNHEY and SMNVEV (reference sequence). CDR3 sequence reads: CASSLNEQYF. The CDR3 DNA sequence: TGTGCCAGCAGTTTAAACGAGCAGTACTTC.

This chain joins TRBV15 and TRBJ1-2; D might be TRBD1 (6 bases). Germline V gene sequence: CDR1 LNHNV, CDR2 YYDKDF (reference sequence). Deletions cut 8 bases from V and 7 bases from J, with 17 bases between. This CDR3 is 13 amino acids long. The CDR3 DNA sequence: TGTGCCACCCGAGGGGGGGAGGCTCCTGGCTACACCTTC. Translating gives CATRGGEAPGYTF.

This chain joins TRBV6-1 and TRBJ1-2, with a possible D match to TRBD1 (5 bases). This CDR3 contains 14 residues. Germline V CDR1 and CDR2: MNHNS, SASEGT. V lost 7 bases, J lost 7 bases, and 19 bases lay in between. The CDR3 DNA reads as TGTGCCAGCATGCCCAGAGGCTTGGGGGGTGGCTACACCTTC. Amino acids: CASMPRGLGGGYTF.

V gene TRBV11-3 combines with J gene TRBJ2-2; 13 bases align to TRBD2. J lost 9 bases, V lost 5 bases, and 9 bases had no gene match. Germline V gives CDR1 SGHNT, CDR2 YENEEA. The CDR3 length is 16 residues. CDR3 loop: CASSPSGLAGNWELFF. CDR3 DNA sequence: TGTGCCAGCAGCCCCTCGGGACTAGCGGGAAACTGGGAGCTGTTTTTT. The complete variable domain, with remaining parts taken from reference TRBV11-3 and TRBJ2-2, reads EAGVVQSPRYKIIEKKQPVAFWCNPISGHNTLYWYLQNLGQGPELLIRYENEEAVDDSQLPKDRFSAERLKGVDSTLKIQPAELGDSAVYLCASSPSGLAGNWELFFGEGSRLTVL.